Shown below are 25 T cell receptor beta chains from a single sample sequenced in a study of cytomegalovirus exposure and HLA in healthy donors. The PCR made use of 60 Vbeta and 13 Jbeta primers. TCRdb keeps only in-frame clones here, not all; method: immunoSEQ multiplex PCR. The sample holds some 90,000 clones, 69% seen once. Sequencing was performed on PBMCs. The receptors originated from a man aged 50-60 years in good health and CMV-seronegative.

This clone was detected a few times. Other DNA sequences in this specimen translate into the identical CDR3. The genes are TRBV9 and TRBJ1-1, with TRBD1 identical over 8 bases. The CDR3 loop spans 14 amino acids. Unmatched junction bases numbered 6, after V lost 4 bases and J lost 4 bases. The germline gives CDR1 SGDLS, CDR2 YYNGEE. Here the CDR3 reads CASSFGQGGTEAFF. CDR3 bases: TGTGCCAGCAGCTTCGGACAGGGAGGCACTGAAGCTTTCTTT.

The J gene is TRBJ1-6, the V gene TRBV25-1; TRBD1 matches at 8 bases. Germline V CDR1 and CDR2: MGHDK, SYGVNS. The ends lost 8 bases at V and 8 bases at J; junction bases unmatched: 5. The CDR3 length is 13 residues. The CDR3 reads CASGQGADSPLHF. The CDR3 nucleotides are TGTGCCAGCGGGCAGGGGGCGGATTCACCCCTCCACTTT.

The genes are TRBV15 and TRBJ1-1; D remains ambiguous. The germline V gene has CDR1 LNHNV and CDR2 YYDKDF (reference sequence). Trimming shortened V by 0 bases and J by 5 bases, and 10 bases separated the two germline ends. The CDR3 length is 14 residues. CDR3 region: CATSREGVGTEAFF. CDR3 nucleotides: TGTGCCACCAGCAGAGAGGGAGTAGGAACTGAAGCTTTCTTT.

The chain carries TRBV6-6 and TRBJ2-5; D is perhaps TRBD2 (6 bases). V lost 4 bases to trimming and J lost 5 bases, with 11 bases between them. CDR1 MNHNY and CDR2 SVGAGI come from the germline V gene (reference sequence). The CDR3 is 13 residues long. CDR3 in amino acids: CASSLRDFETQYF. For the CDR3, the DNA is TGTGCCAGCAGTTTGCGGGATTTTGAGACCCAGTACTTC.

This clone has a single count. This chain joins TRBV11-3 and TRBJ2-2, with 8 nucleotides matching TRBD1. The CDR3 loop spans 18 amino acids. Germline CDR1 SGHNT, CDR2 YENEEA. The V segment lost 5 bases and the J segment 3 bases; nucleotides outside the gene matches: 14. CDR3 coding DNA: TGTGCCAGCAGCCAACCATCAGGGGGCCGTGTGTACACCGGGGAGCTGTTTTTT. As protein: CASSQPSGGRVYTGELFF. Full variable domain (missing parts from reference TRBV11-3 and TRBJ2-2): EAGVVQSPRYKIIEKKQPVAFWCNPISGHNTLYWYLQNLGQGPELLIRYENEEAVDDSQLPKDRFSAERLKGVDSTLKIQPAELGDSAVYLCASSQPSGGRVYTGELFFGEGSRLTVL.

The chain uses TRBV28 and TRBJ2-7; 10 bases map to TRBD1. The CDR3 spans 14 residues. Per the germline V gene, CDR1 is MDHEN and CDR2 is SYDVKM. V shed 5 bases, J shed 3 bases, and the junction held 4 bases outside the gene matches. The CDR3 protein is CASSPRTGGYEQYF. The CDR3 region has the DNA TGTGCCAGCAGTCCACGGACAGGGGGCTACGAGCAGTACTTC.

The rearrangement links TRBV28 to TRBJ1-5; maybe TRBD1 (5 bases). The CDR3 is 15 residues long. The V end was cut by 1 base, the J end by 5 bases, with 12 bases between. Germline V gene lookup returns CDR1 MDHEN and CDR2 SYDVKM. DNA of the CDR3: TGTGCCAGCAGTTTATCGGGTCGGGGGGATCAGCCCCAGCATTTT. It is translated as CASSLSGRGDQPQHF.

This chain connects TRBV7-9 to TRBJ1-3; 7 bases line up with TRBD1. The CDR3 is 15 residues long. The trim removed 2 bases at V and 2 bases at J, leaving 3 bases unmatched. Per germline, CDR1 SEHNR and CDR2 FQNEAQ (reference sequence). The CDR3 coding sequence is TGTGCCAGCAGCTTACGACAGGGAACTGGAAACACCATATATTTT. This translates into CASSLRQGTGNTIYF.

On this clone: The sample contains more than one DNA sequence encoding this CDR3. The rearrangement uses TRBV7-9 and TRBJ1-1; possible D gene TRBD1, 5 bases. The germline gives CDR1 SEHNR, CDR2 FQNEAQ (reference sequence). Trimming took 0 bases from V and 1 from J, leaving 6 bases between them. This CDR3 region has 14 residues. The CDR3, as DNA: TGTGCCAGCAGCTTAGCCGGGGGGAACACTGAAGCTTTCTTT. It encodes CASSLAGGNTEAFF.

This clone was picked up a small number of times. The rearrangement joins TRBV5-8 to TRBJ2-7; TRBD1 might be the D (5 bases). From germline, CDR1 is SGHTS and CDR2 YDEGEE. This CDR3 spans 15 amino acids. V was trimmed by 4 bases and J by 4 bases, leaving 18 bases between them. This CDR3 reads CASSPTANGPYEQYF. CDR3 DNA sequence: TGTGCCAGCAGCCCGACAGCGAACGGACCTTACGAGCAGTACTTC.

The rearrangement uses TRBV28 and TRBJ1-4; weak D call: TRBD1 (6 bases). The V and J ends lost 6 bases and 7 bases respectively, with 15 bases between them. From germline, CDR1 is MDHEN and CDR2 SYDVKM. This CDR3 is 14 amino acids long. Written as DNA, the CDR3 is TGTGCCAGCAGGCCACAGGGATCGAGTGAAAAACTGTTTTTT. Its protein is CASRPQGSSEKLFF.

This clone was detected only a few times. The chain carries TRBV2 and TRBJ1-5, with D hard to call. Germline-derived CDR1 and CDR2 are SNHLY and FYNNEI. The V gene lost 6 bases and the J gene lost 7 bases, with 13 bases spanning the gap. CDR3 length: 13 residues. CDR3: CASSAGEEQPQHF. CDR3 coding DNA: TGTGCCAGCAGCGCCGGGGAGGAGCAGCCCCAGCATTTT. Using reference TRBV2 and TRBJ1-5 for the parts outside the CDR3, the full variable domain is EPEVTQTPSHQVTQMGQEVILRCVPISNHLYFYWYRQILGQKVEFLVSFYNNEISEKSEIFDDQFSVERPDGSNFTLKIRSTKLEDSAMYFCASSAGEEQPQHFGDGTRLSIL.

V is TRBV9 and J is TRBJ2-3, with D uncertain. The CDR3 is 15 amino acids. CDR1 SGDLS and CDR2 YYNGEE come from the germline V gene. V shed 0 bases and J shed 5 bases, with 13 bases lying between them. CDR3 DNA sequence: TGTGCCAGCAGCGTAGCTTCGCCGGTTGGAGATACGCAGTATTTT. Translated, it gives CASSVASPVGDTQYF.

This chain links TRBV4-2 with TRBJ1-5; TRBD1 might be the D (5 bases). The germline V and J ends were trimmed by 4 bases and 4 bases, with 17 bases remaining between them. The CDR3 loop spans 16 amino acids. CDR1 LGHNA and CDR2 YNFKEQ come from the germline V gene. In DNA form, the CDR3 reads TGTGCCAGCAGCCCCAGGGAGGGGCACGGTAATCAGCCCCAGCATTTT. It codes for CASSPREGHGNQPQHF.

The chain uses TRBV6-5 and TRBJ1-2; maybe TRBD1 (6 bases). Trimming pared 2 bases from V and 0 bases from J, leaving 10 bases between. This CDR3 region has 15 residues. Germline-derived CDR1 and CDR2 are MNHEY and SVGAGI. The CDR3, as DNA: TGTGCCAGCAGTTACGGGGGACATACTAACTATGGCTACACCTTC. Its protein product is CASSYGGHTNYGYTF.

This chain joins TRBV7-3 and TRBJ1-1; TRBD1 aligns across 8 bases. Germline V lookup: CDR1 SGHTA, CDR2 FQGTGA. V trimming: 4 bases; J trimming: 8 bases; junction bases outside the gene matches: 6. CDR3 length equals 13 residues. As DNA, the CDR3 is TGTGCCAGCAGCTCCCGGACAGGGTCAGAAGCTTTCTTT. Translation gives CASSSRTGSEAFF. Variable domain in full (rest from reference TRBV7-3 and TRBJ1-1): GAGVSQTPSNKVTEKGKYVELRCDPISGHTALYWYRQSLGQGPEFLIYFQGTGAADDSGLPNDRFFAVRPEGSVSTLKIQRTERGDSAVYLCASSSRTGSEAFFGQGTRLTVV.

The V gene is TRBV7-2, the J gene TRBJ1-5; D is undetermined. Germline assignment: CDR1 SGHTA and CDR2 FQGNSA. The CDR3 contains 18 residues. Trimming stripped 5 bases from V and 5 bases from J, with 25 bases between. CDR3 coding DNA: TGTGCCAGCAGCGATACTCCGCAGGCCCCACCAAACGATCAGCCCCAGCATTTT. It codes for CASSDTPQAPPNDQPQHF.

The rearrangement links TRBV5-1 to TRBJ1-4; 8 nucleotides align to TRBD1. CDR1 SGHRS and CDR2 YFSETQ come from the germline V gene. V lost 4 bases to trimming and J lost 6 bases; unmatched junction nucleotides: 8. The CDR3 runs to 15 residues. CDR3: CASSPGTGQHEKLFF. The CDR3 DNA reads TGCGCCAGCAGCCCCGGGACAGGTCAACATGAAAAACTGTTTTTT.

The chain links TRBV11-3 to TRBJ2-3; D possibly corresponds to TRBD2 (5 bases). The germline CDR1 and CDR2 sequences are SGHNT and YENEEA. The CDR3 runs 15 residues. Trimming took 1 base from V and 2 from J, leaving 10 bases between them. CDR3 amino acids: CASSLGGPVTDTQYF. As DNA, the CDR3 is TGTGCCAGCAGCTTAGGAGGGCCGGTCACAGATACGCAGTATTTT.

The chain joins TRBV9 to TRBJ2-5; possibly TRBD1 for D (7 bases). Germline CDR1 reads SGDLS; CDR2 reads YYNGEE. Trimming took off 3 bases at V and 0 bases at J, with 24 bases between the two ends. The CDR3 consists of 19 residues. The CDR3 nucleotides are TGTGCCAGCAGCGCCTGGGATAGGGCAGGGGGGTCGTACCAAGAGACCCAGTACTTC. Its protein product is CASSAWDRAGGSYQETQYF.

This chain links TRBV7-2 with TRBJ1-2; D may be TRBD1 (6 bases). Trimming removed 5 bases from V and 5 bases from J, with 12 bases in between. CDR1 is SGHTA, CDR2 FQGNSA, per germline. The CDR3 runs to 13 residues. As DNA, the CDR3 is TGTGCCAGCAGCCGCCTTAGGGGGTATGGCTACACCTTC. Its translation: CASSRLRGYGYTF.

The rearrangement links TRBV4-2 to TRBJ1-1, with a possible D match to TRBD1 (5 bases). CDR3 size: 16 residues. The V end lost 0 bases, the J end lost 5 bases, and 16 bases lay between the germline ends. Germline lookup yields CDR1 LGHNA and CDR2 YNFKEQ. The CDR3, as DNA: TGTGCCAGCAGCCAAGATAAAAAGGTAGCAGGGACTGAAGCTTTCTTT. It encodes CASSQDKKVAGTEAFF.

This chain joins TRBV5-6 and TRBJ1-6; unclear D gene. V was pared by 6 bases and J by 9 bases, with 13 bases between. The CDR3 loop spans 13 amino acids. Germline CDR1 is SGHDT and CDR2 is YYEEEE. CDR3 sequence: CASTATGISPLHF. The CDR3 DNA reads TGTGCCAGCACCGCGACGGGAATTTCACCCCTCCACTTT. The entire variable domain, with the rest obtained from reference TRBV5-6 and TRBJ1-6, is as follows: DAGVTQSPTHLIKTRGQQVTLRCSPKSGHDTVSWYQQALGQGPQFIFQYYEEEERQRGNFPDRFSGHQFPNYSSELNVNALLLGDSALYLCASTATGISPLHFGNGTRLTVT.

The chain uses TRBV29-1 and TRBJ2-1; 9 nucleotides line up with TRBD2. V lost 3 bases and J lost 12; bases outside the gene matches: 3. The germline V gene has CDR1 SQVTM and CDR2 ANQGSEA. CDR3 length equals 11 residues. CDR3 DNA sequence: TGCAGCGTTGATAATAGCGGGGGGCAGTTCTTC. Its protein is CSVDNSGGQFF.

The CDR3 here is CASSPYRQGISPEAFF. Here the CDR3 DNA reads TGTGCCAGCAGCCCTTACCGACAGGGGATTAGCCCTGAAGCTTTCTTT. The chain links TRBV7-2 to TRBJ1-1; 8 bases agree with TRBD1. The germline V gene encodes CDR1 SGHTA and CDR2 FQGNSA. Germline trimming cut 5 bases from V and 6 bases from J; bases unmatched to any gene: 14. This CDR3 comprises 16 residues.